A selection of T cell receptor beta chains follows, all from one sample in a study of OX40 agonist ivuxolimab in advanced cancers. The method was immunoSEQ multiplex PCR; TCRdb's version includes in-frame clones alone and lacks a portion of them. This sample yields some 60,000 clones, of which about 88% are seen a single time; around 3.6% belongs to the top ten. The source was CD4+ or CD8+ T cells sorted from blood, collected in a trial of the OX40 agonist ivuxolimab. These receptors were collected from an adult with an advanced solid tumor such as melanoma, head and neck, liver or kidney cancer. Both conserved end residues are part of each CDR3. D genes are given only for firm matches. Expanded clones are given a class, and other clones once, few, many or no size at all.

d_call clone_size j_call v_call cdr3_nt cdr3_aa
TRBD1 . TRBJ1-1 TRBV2 TGTGCCAGCAAGCTACGCAGGCAGGGGGGTACGGACACTGAAGCTTTCTTT CASKLRRQGGTDTEAFF
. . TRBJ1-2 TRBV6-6 TGTGCCAGCAGTTACGAGGGGATTGGCTACACCTTC CASSYEGIGYTF
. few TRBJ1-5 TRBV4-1 TGCGCCAGCAGCAAAGACCCTGGGGATCAGCCCCAGCATTTT CASSKDPGDQPQHF
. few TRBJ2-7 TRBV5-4 TGTGCCAGCAGCTTGTTTAGCGAGCAGTACTTC CASSLFSEQYF
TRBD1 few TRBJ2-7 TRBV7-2 TGTGCCAGCAGCCTTAGGACAGGGGGAACGACTAGCTACGAGCAGTACTTC CASSLRTGGTTSYEQYF
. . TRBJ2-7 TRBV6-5 TGTGCCAGCAGTCGGGCCGGGGATTCCTACGAGCAGTACTTC CASSRAGDSYEQYF
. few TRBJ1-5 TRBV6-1 TGTGCCAGCAGGGGTGCCAACAATCAGCCCCAGCATTTT CASRGANNQPQHF
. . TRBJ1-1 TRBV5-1 TGCGCCAGCAGCTCAGGGGAGATGGCTAGGAACACTGAAGCTTTCTTT CASSSGEMARNTEAFF
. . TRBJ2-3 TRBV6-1 TGTGCCAGCAGTGAAGTAGGACAGATCACAGATACGCAGTATTTT CASSEVGQITDTQYF
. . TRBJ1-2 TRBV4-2 TGTGCCAGCAGCCAAGATTTAGGGAAGGGCTACACCTTC CASSQDLGKGYTF
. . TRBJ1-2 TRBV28 TGTGCCAGCAGTTTGGGTGGGGGGCGCAGCTATGGCTACACCTTC CASSLGGGRSYGYTF
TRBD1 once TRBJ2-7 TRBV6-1 TGTGCCAGCAGTTGGGCCGGGACAGGGAGCGAGCAGTACTTC CASSWAGTGSEQYF
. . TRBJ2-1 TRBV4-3 TGCGCCGGCAGCCAAACTGGGTCCTACAATGAGCAGTTCTTC CAGSQTGSYNEQFF
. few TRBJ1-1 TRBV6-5 TGTGCCAGCAGTGTACAGGTGAACACTGAAGCTTTCTTT CASSVQVNTEAFF
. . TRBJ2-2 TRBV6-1 TGTGCCAGCAGTGAGTGGGAAGTGCCGACCGGGGAGCTGTTTTTT CASSEWEVPTGELFF
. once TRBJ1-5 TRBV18 TGTGCCAGCTCACCACAGGGAGCGGCAGATCAGCCCCAGCATTTT CASSPQGAADQPQHF
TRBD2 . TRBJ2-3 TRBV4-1 TGCGCCAGCAGCCCCGGGCCACTAGCGGGGGGGCCGGGCACAGATACGCAGTATTTT CASSPGPLAGGPGTDTQYF
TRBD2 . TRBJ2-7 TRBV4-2 TGTGCCAGCGCTACTAGCGGGGGGTACTCCTACGAGCAGTACTTC CASATSGGYSYEQYF
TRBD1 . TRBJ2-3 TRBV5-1 TGCGCCAGCAGCCCAACAGGGGAAGATACGCAGTATTTT CASSPTGEDTQYF
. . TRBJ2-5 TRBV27 TGTGCCAGCACCCTACCATCCGGCGTGCCCGGGACAAAGTACCAAGAGACCCAGTACTTC CASTLPSGVPGTKYQETQYF
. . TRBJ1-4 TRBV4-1 TGCGCCAGCAGCCAAGATCATGCAACTAATGAAAAACTGTTTTTT CASSQDHATNEKLFF
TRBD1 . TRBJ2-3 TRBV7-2 TGTGCCAGCAGCTTAGACAGGGGGTGGGATACGCAGTATTTT CASSLDRGWDTQYF
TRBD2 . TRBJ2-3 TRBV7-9 TGTGCCAGCAGCTCGGGGAGCGGGGCCTACACAGATACGCAGTATTTT CASSSGSGAYTDTQYF
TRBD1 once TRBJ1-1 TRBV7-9 TGTGCCAGCAGCTCCCACGACAGGGACACTGAAGCTTTCTTT CASSSHDRDTEAFF
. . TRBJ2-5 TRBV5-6 TGTGCCAGCAGCTTTAGTTTGGGGGGAGAGACCCAGTACTTC CASSFSLGGETQYF
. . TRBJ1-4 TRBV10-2 TGCGCCAGCAGGGATGTGGAGCTGACCGAAAAACTGTTTTTT CASRDVELTEKLFF
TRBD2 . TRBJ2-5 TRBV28 TGTGCCAGCAGTCCTAATCGTGGGGGGGTGACAGAGACCCAGTACTTC CASSPNRGGVTETQYF
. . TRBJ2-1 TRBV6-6 TGTGCCAGCAGATCAGCCCTACAGGGAAGGGCGCAGTTCTTC CASRSALQGRAQFF
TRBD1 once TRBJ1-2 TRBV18 TGTGCCAGCTCACCCGGGACAGAGTATGGCTACACCTTC CASSPGTEYGYTF
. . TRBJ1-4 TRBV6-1 TGTGCCAGCAGCCGGGACATTCGGGAAAAACTGTTTTTT CASSRDIREKLFF
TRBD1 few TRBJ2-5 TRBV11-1 TGTGCCAGCAGCAAATCCCCCAGGGGGGAGACCCAGTACTTC CASSKSPRGETQYF
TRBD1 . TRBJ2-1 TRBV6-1 TGTGCCAGCCGGAGGAGGGACAGGGGGCCTATTGAGCAGTTCTTC CASRRRDRGPIEQFF
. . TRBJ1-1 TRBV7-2 TGTGCCAGCAGCTTAGGGGCAGGGTCGAGCCCTGAAGCTTTCTTT CASSLGAGSSPEAFF
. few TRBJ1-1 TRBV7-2 TGTGCCAGCAGGTCAGGGACTAACACTGAAGCTTTCTTT CASRSGTNTEAFF
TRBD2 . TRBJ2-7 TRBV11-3 TGTGCCAGCAGCTTACGTTCAGACGGGGGGACCGAGCAGTACTTC CASSLRSDGGTEQYF
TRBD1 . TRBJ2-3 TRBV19 TGTGCCAGTAGGGGGACAGCCACAGATACGCAGTATTTT CASRGTATDTQYF
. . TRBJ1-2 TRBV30 TGTGCCTGGAGGAAGGAGTCTAACTATGGCTACACCTTC CAWRKESNYGYTF
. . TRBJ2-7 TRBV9 TGTGCCAGCAGCCTTTCAATCGGTGTTGCCGAGCAGTACTTC CASSLSIGVAEQYF
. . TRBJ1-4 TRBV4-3 TGCGCCAGCAGCCAAGATCGAAGGGCTTCAGAACTGTTTTTT CASSQDRRASELFF
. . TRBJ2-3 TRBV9 TGTGCCAGCAGCCCGGGACGACGCACAGATACGCAGTATTTT CASSPGRRTDTQYF
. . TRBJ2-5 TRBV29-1 TGCAGCGTTTCCAGCCAAGAGACCCAGTACTTC CSVSSQETQYF
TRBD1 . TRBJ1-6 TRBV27 TGTGCCAGCAGTCCCATCGGGGACAGGGGTCTCAATTCACCCCTCCACTTT CASSPIGDRGLNSPLHF
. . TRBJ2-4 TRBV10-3 TGTGCCATCAGTGGCTCGGGAAACATTCAGTACTTC CAISGSGNIQYF
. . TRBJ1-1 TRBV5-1 TGCGCCAGCAGCCCCCTCCTGGGACTCGAGGCTTTCTTT CASSPLLGLEAFF
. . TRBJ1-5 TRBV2 TGTGCCAGCAGTGGTCAGATTAGCAATCAGCCCCAGCATTTT CASSGQISNQPQHF
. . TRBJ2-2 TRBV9 TGTGCCAGCAGCGTAGGAGGTTGGGGCACCGGGGAGCTGTTTTTT CASSVGGWGTGELFF
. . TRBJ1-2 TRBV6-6 TGTGCCAGTTCCCCTAGAAGCAGCTATGGCTACACCTTC CASSPRSSYGYTF
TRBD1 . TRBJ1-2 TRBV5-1 TGCGCCAGCAGCTTGGGGGGGACAGGAGATGGCTACACCTTC CASSLGGTGDGYTF
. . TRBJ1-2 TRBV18 TGTGCCAGCTCACCAGCGGCCAGGGGCGACTATGGCTACACCTTC CASSPAARGDYGYTF
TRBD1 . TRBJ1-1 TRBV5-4 TGTGCCAGCAGCTTCGACAGGGGAGTGACTGAAGCTTTCTTT CASSFDRGVTEAFF
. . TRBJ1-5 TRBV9 TGTGCCAGCAGCGTAGGGCCGACACTTCAGCCCCAGCATTTT CASSVGPTLQPQHF
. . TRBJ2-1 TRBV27 TGTGCCAGCAGTCTTGACTCGTACGCCGAGCAGTTCTTC CASSLDSYAEQFF
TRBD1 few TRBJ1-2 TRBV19 TGTGCCAGTAGTCCCAGGGACAGACCTACTTATGGCTACACCTTC CASSPRDRPTYGYTF
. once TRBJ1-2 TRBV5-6 TGTGCCAGCAGCTTGGCCGAAGGCTACACCTTC CASSLAEGYTF
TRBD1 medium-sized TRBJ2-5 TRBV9 TGTGCCAGCAGCGTAGCGGGGACAGTGGGAGAGACCCAGTACTTC CASSVAGTVGETQYF
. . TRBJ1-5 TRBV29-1 TGCAGCGTTCGAGAAACGGGTCAGCCCCAGCATTTT CSVRETGQPQHF
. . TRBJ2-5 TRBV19 TGTGCCAGTAGTATAGGCCCGTCCCAAGAGACCCAGTACTTC CASSIGPSQETQYF